The rows below give T cell receptor beta chains drawn from one sample of a study of T cells in lung cancer brain metastases. Clones were read by immunoSEQ multiplex PCR, and TCRdb kept only the in-frame ones, dropping some. The sample contains approximately 3,000 clones, 70% to 90% of which appear only once. Sequencing input: tumor tissue from the primary lung tumor. Source of these receptors: a woman aged 45-65 years with non-small cell lung cancer. The CDR3 runs from the conserved cysteine through the conserved F or W. Fields, in order: clone size, V gene, J gene, D gene, CDR3 protein, CDR3 DNA. D genes are given only for firm matches. Part of the rows lack a size; the others show once, few, many or a class for expanded clones.

size: NA
V: TRBV5-1
J: TRBJ2-1
D: TRBD1
CDR3: CASSAAGGSAYNEQFF
DNA: TGCGCCAGCAGCGCCGCAGGGGGCAGTGCCTACAATGAGCAGTTCTTC

size: NA
V: TRBV28
J: TRBJ1-2
D: TRBD1
CDR3: CASTKGGQRYYGYTF
DNA: TGTGCCAGCACCAAAGGGGGACAGAGATACTATGGCTACACCTTC

size: NA
V: TRBV14
J: TRBJ2-1
D: TRBD2
CDR3: CASSQERGGGLYNEQFF
DNA: TGTGCCAGCAGCCAAGAACGAGGCGGGGGGCTCTACAATGAGCAGTTCTTC

size: NA
V: TRBV11-1
J: TRBJ1-1
D: NA
CDR3: CASSLGVNTEAFF
DNA: TGTGCCAGCAGCTTAGGAGTAAACACTGAAGCTTTCTTT

size: NA
V: TRBV28
J: TRBJ1-6
D: NA
CDR3: CASSPPGSHNSPLHF
DNA: TGTGCCAGCAGCCCCCCAGGGAGCCATAATTCACCCCTCCACTTT

size: NA
V: TRBV6-1
J: TRBJ2-5
D: TRBD2
CDR3: CASSIAGDSQETQYF
DNA: TGTGCCAGCAGTATAGCGGGGGATTCGCAAGAGACCCAGTACTTC

size: NA
V: TRBV29-1
J: TRBJ1-1
D: TRBD1
CDR3: CSVEGVHRQGDTEAFF
DNA: TGCAGCGTTGAAGGGGTACATCGGCAGGGGGACACTGAAGCTTTCTTT

size: NA
V: TRBV18
J: TRBJ1-1
D: NA
CDR3: CASSPRQDTEAFF
DNA: TGTGCCAGCTCACCGCGTCAGGACACTGAAGCTTTCTTT

size: NA
V: TRBV5-1
J: TRBJ2-5
D: TRBD1
CDR3: CASSFGRGQETQYF
DNA: TGCGCCAGCAGCTTTGGCAGGGGGCAAGAGACCCAGTACTTC

size: few
V: TRBV5-4
J: TRBJ1-1
D: TRBD1
CDR3: CASSWDSQNTEAFF
DNA: TGTGCCAGCAGCTGGGACAGCCAGAACACTGAAGCTTTCTTT

size: NA
V: TRBV27
J: TRBJ1-4
D: NA
CDR3: CASSLGGSNEKLFF
DNA: TGTGCCAGCAGCCTTGGTGGGTCTAATGAAAAACTGTTTTTT

size: few
V: TRBV10-3
J: TRBJ2-1
D: TRBD2
CDR3: CAIFPGGLPSSYNEQFF
DNA: TGTGCCATCTTTCCGGGGGGGCTCCCCAGCTCCTACAATGAGCAGTTCTTC

size: once
V: TRBV7-6
J: TRBJ1-1
D: NA
CDR3: CASSRGVNTEAFF
DNA: TGTGCCAGCAGCCGAGGGGTGAACACTGAAGCTTTCTTT

size: once
V: TRBV2
J: TRBJ2-7
D: TRBD1
CDR3: CASRDSGQPYEQYF
DNA: TGTGCCAGCAGGGACTCGGGACAGCCTTACGAGCAGTACTTC

size: NA
V: TRBV28
J: TRBJ1-1
D: NA
CDR3: CASSWSRKRTEAFF
DNA: TGTGCCAGCAGTTGGTCTAGGAAGAGGACTGAAGCTTTCTTT